The entry that follows covers one T cell receptor (beta chain) sequence. Its matching antigen is unknown. Sequencing used immunoSEQ multiplex PCR; TCRdb keeps in-frame clones, though not all of them. The sample has about 82,000 clones, 85% to 95% seen once. V shed 3 bases and J 6 bases; nucleotides not matched to a gene: 14. This CDR3 is 18 amino acids long. CDR1 MGHDK and CDR2 SYGVNS come from the germline V gene. This entry comes from a study of T cell responses to AZD1222 COVID-19 vaccine. Whole-study results and caveats: A mostly white British donor set with more females was recruited, and clonal diversity was possibly underestimated.

The clonotype originates from an adult in good health. The sample was peripheral blood, taken on day 0 of AZD1222 vaccination. The rearrangement joins TRBV25-1 to TRBJ2-5; 12 positions match TRBD2. The CDR3, as DNA: TGTGCCAGCAGTGAGGGGCTAGCGGGGGGGCTATCGTTAAAGACCCAGTACTTC. Translated: CASSEGLAGGLSLKTQYF. The entire variable domain, with the rest obtained from reference TRBV25-1 and TRBJ2-5, is as follows: EADIYQTPRYLVIGTGKKITLECSQTMGHDKMYWYQQDPGMELHLIHYSYGVNSTEKGDLSSESTVSRIRTEHFPLTLESARPSHTSQYLCASSEGLAGGLSLKTQYFGPGTRLLVL.